This T cell receptor (beta chain) derives from a study of T cell changes during pregnancy in multiple sclerosis. Germline CDR1 DFQATT, CDR2 SNEGSKA (reference sequence). Trimming left V 5 bases short and J 5 bases short, with 9 bases between. This CDR3 has 11 amino acids. Here immunoSEQ multiplex PCR was the method, and the copy in TCRdb shows in-frame clones only, minus some. The table shows tens of thousands of clones, with 90% to 95% occurring only once. The sequencing used peripheral blood, collected in the second trimester of pregnancy. This chain joins TRBV20-1 and TRBJ2-5, with D possibly matching TRBD2 (5 bases). This sequence originates from a female donor in good health, enrolled as a control in a pregnancy study. CDR3 region: CSALTGETQYF. CDR3 sequence (DNA): TGCAGTGCTCTCACGGGGGAGACCCAGTACTTC.